This entry features one T cell receptor beta chain sequence. The antigen remains undetermined. Measured with immunoSEQ multiplex PCR; TCRdb has only the in-frame clones, and not every one. The table has about 120,000 clones, 85% to 90% seen once. V was trimmed by 6 bases and J by 1 base, leaving 19 bases between them. The CDR3 length is 17 residues. From germline, CDR1 is MGHRA and CDR2 YSYEKL. This record comes from a study of OX40 agonist ivuxolimab in advanced cancers. Study-wide context: Patients were given ivuxolimab, an antibody that agonizes OX40 (CD134). Study findings and constraints: Blood T cells, both CD4+ and CD8+, expanded clonally by week 6 at 0.1 to 3.0 mg/kg.

Researchers took blood at baseline, on cycle 4 day 1, and on cycle 7 day 1. The clonotype originates from an adult with an advanced solid tumor such as melanoma, head and neck, liver or kidney cancer. The V and J genes are TRBV4-1 and TRBJ1-5; D may be TRBD1 (5 bases). Sequencing used CD4+ or CD8+ T cells sorted from blood, obtained in a trial of the OX40 agonist ivuxolimab. In nucleotides, the CDR3 is TGCGCCAGCAGTCTTTTATTTATACAGGCAAGCAATCAGCCCCAGCATTTT. It encodes CASSLLFIQASNQPQHF.